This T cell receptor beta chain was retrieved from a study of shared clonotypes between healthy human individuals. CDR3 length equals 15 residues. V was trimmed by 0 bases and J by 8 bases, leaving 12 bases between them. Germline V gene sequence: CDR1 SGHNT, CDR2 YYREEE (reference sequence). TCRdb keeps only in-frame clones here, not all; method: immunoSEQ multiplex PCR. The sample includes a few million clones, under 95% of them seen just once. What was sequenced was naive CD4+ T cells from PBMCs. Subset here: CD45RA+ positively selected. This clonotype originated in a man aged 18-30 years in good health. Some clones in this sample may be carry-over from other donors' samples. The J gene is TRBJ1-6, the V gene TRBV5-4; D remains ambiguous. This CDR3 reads CASSLGEGWDSPLHF. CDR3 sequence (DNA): TGTGCCAGCAGCTTGGGTGAGGGTTGGGATTCACCCCTCCACTTT. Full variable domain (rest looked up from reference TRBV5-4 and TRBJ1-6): ETGVTQSPTHLIKTRGQQVTLRCSSQSGHNTVSWYQQALGQGPQFIFQYYREEENGRGNFPPRFSGLQFPNYSSELNVNALELDDSALYLCASSLGEGWDSPLHFGNGTRLTVT.